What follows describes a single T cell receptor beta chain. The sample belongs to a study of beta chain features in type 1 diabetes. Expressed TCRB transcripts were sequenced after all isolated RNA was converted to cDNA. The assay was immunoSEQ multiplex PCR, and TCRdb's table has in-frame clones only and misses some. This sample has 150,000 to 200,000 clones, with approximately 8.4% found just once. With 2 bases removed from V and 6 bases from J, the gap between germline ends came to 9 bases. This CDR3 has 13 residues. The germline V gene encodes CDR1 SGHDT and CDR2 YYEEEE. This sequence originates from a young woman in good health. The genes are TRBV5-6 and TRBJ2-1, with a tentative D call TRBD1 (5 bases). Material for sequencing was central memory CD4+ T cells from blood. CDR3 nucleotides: TGTGCCAGCAGCTTTCAACAGGCCAATGAGCAGTTCTTC. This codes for CASSFQQANEQFF.